The 21 T cell receptor beta chains below come from one sample, sequenced in a study of T cells in Graves' hyperthyroidism and ophthalmopathy. Template material for amplifying TCR beta CDR3 regions consisted of RNA transcripts. In the first-round RT-PCR of the TCR CDR3, the HTBI primer set was used. Each CDR3 protein gets one entry after TCRdb re-called the multiplex PCR reads with MiXCR. The sample holds around 350,000 distinct CDR3 sequences; roughly 17% are singletons and the top ten take 34%. Source material: blood. The receptors here all came from a woman aged 25 to 39 with Graves' hyperthyroidism that later progressed to Graves' ophthalmopathy.

The V gene is TRBV6-4, the J gene TRBJ2-2; D unresolved. Per germline, CDR1 MRHNA and CDR2 SNTAGT. The CDR3 runs 13 residues. Trimming cost V 0 bases and J 4 bases, with 3 bases left between them. The CDR3 bases are TGTGCCAGCAGTGACTCGACCACCGGGGAGCTGTTTTTT. This translates into CASSDSTTGELFF.

The V call is TRBV30, the J call TRBJ2-1; no reliable D call. The ends were cut back, 1 base at V and 4 bases at J, with 11 bases in the middle. This CDR3 region has 14 residues. In germline, CDR1 is GTSNPN, CDR2 SVGIG (reference sequence). In DNA, the CDR3 is TGTGCCTGGAGTGCCCCAGTCAAATACAATGAGCAGTTCTTC. Its protein product is CAWSAPVKYNEQFF.

In its sample, this clonotype was seen many times. CDR3 protein: CASSLEADGTEAFF. The CDR3 region has the DNA TGTGCCAGCAGTTTAGAGGCCGACGGCACTGAAGCTTTCTTT. The V gene is TRBV28, the J gene TRBJ1-1; D unclear. Germline-derived CDR1 and CDR2 are MDHEN and SYDVKM. This CDR3 spans 14 amino acids. Between the trimmed V and J ends, which lost 2 bases and 4 bases, there was a span of 11 bases.

At least ten counts were recorded for this clonotype. The genes are TRBV20-1 and TRBJ2-1; the match to TRBD2 covers 9 bases. The CDR3 is 18 residues long. CDR1 DFQATT and CDR2 SNEGSKA come from the germline V gene (reference sequence). Unmatched junction bases numbered 18, after V lost 2 bases and J lost 7 bases. The CDR3 nucleotides read TGCAGTGCTAGATCTTGGGACTTAGCGGGAGCAGCGAGGAATGAGCAGTTCTTC. This sequence encodes CSARSWDLAGAARNEQFF.

This clonotype turned up a few times. The rearrangement joins TRBV2 to TRBJ2-3, with D perhaps being TRBD1 or TRBD2 (5 bases each). The CDR3 contains 16 residues. Trimming removed 6 bases from V and 3 bases from J, with 19 bases in between. Germline values: CDR1 SNHLY, CDR2 FYNNEI. CDR3 region: CASRRSRGSGTDTQYF. For the CDR3, the DNA is TGTGCCAGCAGGCGGAGCCGGGGCTCAGGGACAGATACGCAGTATTTT.

This clonotype came up a few times. This clone may be a read error of a much larger clone one base away. The chain couples TRBV2 to TRBJ2-1; 8 positions match TRBD2. Looked up from germline, CDR1 is SNHLY and CDR2 is FYNNEI. This CDR3 has 15 amino acids. CDR3 coding DNA: TGTGTCAGCAGTGCAGCGGGAGTTCAGTGGAATGAGCAGTTCTTC. Amino acid sequence: CVSSAAGVQWNEQFF.

This clonotype was detected only a few times. The chain links TRBV10-1 to TRBJ2-2; TRBD1 matches 9 bases. The CDR3 runs to 17 residues. Trimming at V came to 4 bases and at J to 4 bases, leaving 10 bases not matched to a gene. From germline, CDR1 is WNHNN and CDR2 SYGVQD (reference sequence). This CDR3 reads CASSVDAGTGFTGELFF. For the CDR3, the DNA is TGCGCCAGCAGTGTCGATGCCGGGACAGGGTTCACCGGGGAGCTGTTTTTT.

The chain joins TRBV10-3 to TRBJ2-7; D ambiguous. The CDR3 length is 16 residues. V was cut by 3 bases and J by 0 bases, with 15 bases left in between. Germline loops: CDR1 ENHRY, CDR2 SYGVKD. As DNA, the CDR3 is TGTGCCATCAGTGAATCAGAGACCGAGAGCTCCTACGAGCAGTACTTC. This translates into CAISESETESSYEQYF.

This clonotype was found many times. The chain employs TRBV6-1 and TRBJ1-5; D unclear. Trimming left V 8 bases short and J 0 bases short, with 14 bases between. The CDR3 sequence is 15 residues long. CDR1 is MNHNS and CDR2 is SASEGT in the germline V gene. The CDR3, as DNA: TGTGCCAGCCCCTCGGCGTCACTTAGCAATCAGCCCCAGCATTTT. Translation: CASPSASLSNQPQHF.

This clonotype appeared many times. V and J are TRBV15 and TRBJ1-6; D remains unclear. The CDR3 contains 14 residues. Germline V lookup: CDR1 LNHNV, CDR2 YYDKDF (reference sequence). Trimming left V 5 bases short and J 9 bases short, with 14 bases between. CDR3 sequence: CATSEDSIGSPLHF. The CDR3 DNA sequence: TGTGCCACCAGCGAAGATTCTATCGGTTCACCCCTCCACTTT.

The table lists this clonotype with a few counts. V gene TRBV30 combines with J gene TRBJ1-4; 8 bases are a match to TRBD1. The germline CDR1 and CDR2 sequences are GTSNPN and SVGIG (reference sequence). Losses at the gene ends were 3 bases for V and 7 bases for J; bases not matched to a gene: 7. The CDR3 is 14 amino acids. As DNA, the CDR3 is TGTGCCTGGAGACGACAGGGGACGGCTGAAAAACTGTTTTTT. This encodes CAWRRQGTAEKLFF.

This clonotype was seen a few times. V and J are TRBV2 and TRBJ2-7; D uncertain. The germline gives CDR1 SNHLY, CDR2 FYNNEI. The CDR3 is made up of 11 amino acids. Between the trimmed V and J ends, which lost 8 bases and 3 bases, there was a span of 8 bases. The CDR3 spells CASELSYEQYF. Here the CDR3 DNA reads TGTGCCAGCGAACTTAGCTACGAGCAGTACTTC.

Of note for this clonotype: This clone may be a read error of a much larger clone one base away. V usage is TRBV19 and J usage is TRBJ1-2, with D perhaps TRBD1 (5 bases). CDR1 LNHDA and CDR2 SQIVND come from the germline V gene (reference sequence). The V end lost 2 bases, the J end lost 4 bases, and 14 bases lay between the germline ends. This CDR3 spans 15 amino acids. The CDR3 sequence: CASSIPLDIVYGYTF. The CDR3 DNA follows: TGTGCCAGTAGTATACCCCTGGACATCGTCTATGGCTACACCTTC.

This clonotype was picked up many times. The J gene is TRBJ2-7, the V gene TRBV2; D unclear. V lost 3 bases and J 4 bases, leaving 10 bases between the germline ends. CDR3 length: 13 amino acids. Germline V CDR1 and CDR2: SNHLY, FYNNEI. CDR3: CASSENEVYEQYF. In DNA, the CDR3 is TGTGCCAGCAGTGAGAATGAGGTGTACGAGCAGTACTTC.

Details on this clonotype: A read error is possible here, since a much larger clone lies one base away. This chain uses TRBV30 with TRBJ1-4, with TRBD1 matching over 8 bases. The trim removed 2 bases at V and 8 bases at J, leaving 16 bases unmatched. The CDR3 spans 17 residues. Germline assignment: CDR1 GTSNPN and CDR2 SVGIG (reference sequence). CDR3 in DNA: TGTGCCTGGAGTAAACCGACTAACTTCAGGGGGCGAGAAAAACTGTTTTTT. Its translation is CAWSKPTNFRGREKLFF.

This clonotype was seen many times. V usage is TRBV2 and J usage is TRBJ2-7; D is undetermined. The V gene's germline CDR1 is SNHLY and CDR2 FYNNEI. The V and J ends lost 2 bases and 3 bases respectively, with 8 bases between them. The CDR3 covers 13 residues. CDR3 bases: TGTGCCAGCAGTGAATTGGCATTCTACGAGCAGTACTTC. This gives the protein CASSELAFYEQYF.

This clonotype was counted many times. The chain has TRBV10-3 and TRBJ1-2, with TRBD1 matching over 7 bases. V was pared by 6 bases and J by 1 base, with 11 bases of the junction left unmatched. The CDR3 has 16 residues. Per germline, CDR1 ENHRY and CDR2 SYGVKD. In nucleotides, the CDR3 is TGTGCCATCAGGCAAACCGGGACAGAAGATAACTATGGCTACACCTTC. Its translation is CAIRQTGTEDNYGYTF.

This clonotype was observed a few times. This may be a read error, as it is one base from a much larger clone. This chain connects TRBV12-3 or TRBV12-4 to TRBJ2-1; possibly TRBD2 for D (5 bases). CDR3 length equals 16 residues. The CDR3 nucleotides read TGTGCCAGCAGAAACGAAAGGACCTCTAGCTACAATGGGCAGTTCTTC. Translated, it gives CASRNERTSSYNGQFF.

This chain joins TRBV4-1 and TRBJ1-6; 7 positions match TRBD1. Trimming took 4 bases from V and 7 from J; bases not matched to a gene: 10. This CDR3 comprises 16 residues. Germline loops: CDR1 MGHRA, CDR2 YSYEKL. CDR3 bases: TGCGCCAGCAGCCTCATCCGGACAGGTTTGAATTCACCCCTCCACTTT. Protein sequence: CASSLIRTGLNSPLHF.

This clonotype was seen many times. The V gene is TRBV2, the J gene TRBJ1-5; no reliable D call. V was pared by 4 bases and J by 0 bases, with 13 bases between. The CDR3 runs to 16 residues. Germline V gene data show CDR1 as SNHLY and CDR2 as FYNNEI. CDR3 residues: CASSGVRQYSNQPQHF. CDR3 nucleotide sequence: TGTGCCAGCAGTGGGGTGAGGCAGTATAGCAATCAGCCCCAGCATTTT.

This clonotype was counted only a few times. The CDR3 here is CASSMAPTNHIYTQYF. CDR3 bases: TGTGCCAGTAGTATGGCGCCTACCAATCACATCTATACGCAGTATTTT. The chain combines TRBV19 with TRBJ2-3; D gene uncertain. Germline V gene lookup returns CDR1 LNHDA and CDR2 SQIVND (reference sequence). The V end lost 3 bases, the J end lost 7 bases, and 20 bases lay between the germline ends. This CDR3 comprises 16 residues.